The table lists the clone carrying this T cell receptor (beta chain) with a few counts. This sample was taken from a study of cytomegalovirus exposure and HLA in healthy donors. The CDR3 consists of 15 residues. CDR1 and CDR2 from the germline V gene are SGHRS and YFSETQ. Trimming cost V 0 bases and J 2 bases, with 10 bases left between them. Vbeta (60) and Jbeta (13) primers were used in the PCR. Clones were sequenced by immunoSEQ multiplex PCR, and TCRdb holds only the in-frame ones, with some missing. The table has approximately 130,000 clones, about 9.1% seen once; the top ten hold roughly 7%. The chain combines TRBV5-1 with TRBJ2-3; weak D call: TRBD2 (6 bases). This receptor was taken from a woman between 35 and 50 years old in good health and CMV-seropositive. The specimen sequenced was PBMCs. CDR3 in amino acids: CASSLGRGFTDTQYF. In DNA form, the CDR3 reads TGCGCCAGCAGCTTGGGCCGGGGGTTCACAGATACGCAGTATTTT.